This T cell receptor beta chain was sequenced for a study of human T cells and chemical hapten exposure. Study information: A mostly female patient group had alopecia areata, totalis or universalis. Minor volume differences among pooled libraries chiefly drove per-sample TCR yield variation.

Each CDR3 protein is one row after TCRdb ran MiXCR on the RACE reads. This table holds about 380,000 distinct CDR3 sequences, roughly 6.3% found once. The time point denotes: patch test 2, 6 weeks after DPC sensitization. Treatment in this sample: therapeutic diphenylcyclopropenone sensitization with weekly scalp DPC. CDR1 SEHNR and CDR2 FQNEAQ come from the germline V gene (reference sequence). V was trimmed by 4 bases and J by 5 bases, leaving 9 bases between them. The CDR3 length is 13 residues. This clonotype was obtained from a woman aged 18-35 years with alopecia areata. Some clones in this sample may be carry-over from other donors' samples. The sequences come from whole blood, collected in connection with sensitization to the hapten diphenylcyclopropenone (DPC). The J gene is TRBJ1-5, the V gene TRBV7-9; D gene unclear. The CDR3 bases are TGTGCCAGCAGCTGGGCTCGTGATCAGCCCCAGCATTTT. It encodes CASSWARDQPQHF.